These 13 T cell receptor beta chains were sequenced from one sample in a study of T cells in Graves' hyperthyroidism and ophthalmopathy. Amplification of TCR beta CDR3 regions was performed using RNA transcripts as template. A first-round RT-PCR of the TCR CDR3 used the HTBI primer set. MiXCR, applied by TCRdb to the multiplex PCR reads, yields one record per CDR3 protein. The repertoire has under 750,000 distinct CDR3 sequences, around 20% of them found once; the top ten carry around 15%. The sample consisted of blood. The source is a woman aged 45-59 years with Graves' hyperthyroidism that later progressed to Graves' ophthalmopathy.

The sample holds many counts of this clonotype. The chain has TRBV9 and TRBJ2-1; D is possibly TRBD2 (6 bases). In germline, CDR1 is SGDLS, CDR2 YYNGEE. The CDR3 runs 16 residues. Trimming removed 1 base at V and 0 bases at J, with 11 bases between. The CDR3 protein is CASSVSGSASYNEQFF. DNA of the CDR3: TGTGCCAGCAGCGTATCCGGGAGTGCCTCCTACAATGAGCAGTTCTTC.

This clonotype has a handful of counts. This chain uses TRBV5-1 with TRBJ2-2, with D perhaps being TRBD1 or TRBD2 (5 bases each). Germline V gene data show CDR1 as SGHRS and CDR2 as YFSETQ. V was cut by 2 bases and J by 0 bases, with 8 bases left in between. The CDR3 has 15 amino acids. The CDR3 loop is CASSFGATNTGELFF. The CDR3, as DNA: TGCGCCAGCAGCTTCGGGGCGACGAACACCGGGGAGCTGTTTTTT. Looking up the rest from reference TRBV5-1 and TRBJ2-2 gives the full variable domain: KAGVTQTPRYLIKTRGQQVTLSCSPISGHRSVSWYQQTPGQGLQFLFEYFSETQRNKGNFPGRFSGRQFSNSRSEMNVSTLELGDSALYLCASSFGATNTGELFFGEGSRLTVL.

V is TRBV4-1 and J is TRBJ1-1; D is unresolved. The germline gives CDR1 MGHRA, CDR2 YSYEKL. V was clipped by 4 bases and J by 1 base, with 10 bases between them. CDR3 length: 14 amino acids. As DNA, the CDR3 is TGCGCCAGCAGCCGCGAGGCGGAGAACACTGAAGCTTTCTTT. Its protein product is CASSREAENTEAFF.

This clonotype was detected ten times or more. DNA of the CDR3: TGTGCCAGCAGTAAAACCCGGGACAATGAAGCTTTCTTT. It codes for CASSKTRDNEAFF. This chain links TRBV11-1 with TRBJ1-1; a possible D gene is TRBD1 (6 bases). Per the germline V gene, CDR1 is SGHAT and CDR2 is FQDESV (reference sequence). The CDR3 loop spans 13 amino acids. Trimming stripped 6 bases from V and 7 bases from J, with 15 bases between.

Only a few counts were recorded for this clonotype. The chain joins TRBV20-1 to TRBJ2-7; D possibly corresponds to TRBD2 (6 bases). Germline V gives CDR1 DFQATT, CDR2 SNEGSKA (reference sequence). This CDR3 comprises 15 residues. V lost 0 bases and J lost 0, with 12 bases in between. The CDR3 reads CSARDIRGSSYEQYF. The CDR3 DNA follows: TGCAGTGCTAGAGATATTCGGGGGAGCTCCTACGAGCAGTACTTC.

The rearrangement joins TRBV6-1 to TRBJ2-5; D is tentatively TRBD1 or TRBD2 (5 bases each). The ends were cut back, 7 bases at V and 4 bases at J, with 16 bases in the middle. CDR1 and CDR2 (germline): MNHNS, SASEGT. CDR3 length: 14 residues. The CDR3 region is CASTPMGVRETQYF. CDR3 nucleotide sequence: TGTGCCAGCACTCCAATGGGGGTGAGAGAGACCCAGTACTTC.

In its sample, this clonotype was seen a few times. J is TRBJ2-3 and V is TRBV5-1, with 8 positions matching TRBD1. The length of the CDR3 is 17 residues. Germline CDR1 SGHRS, CDR2 YFSETQ. Trimming removed 3 bases from V and 2 bases from J; junction bases left unmatched: 11. CDR3 sequence: CASSSDDGTGYTDTQYF. In DNA, the CDR3 is TGCGCCAGCAGCTCGGATGATGGGACAGGATACACAGATACGCAGTATTTT. Complete variable domain (other parts from reference TRBV5-1 and TRBJ2-3): KAGVTQTPRYLIKTRGQQVTLSCSPISGHRSVSWYQQTPGQGLQFLFEYFSETQRNKGNFPGRFSGRQFSNSRSEMNVSTLELGDSALYLCASSSDDGTGYTDTQYFGPGTRLTVL.

This clonotype occurred a few times. This rearrangement joins TRBV18 to TRBJ1-2, with a weak D call TRBD1 (6 bases). Germline CDR1 reads KGHSH; CDR2 reads LQKENI. There are 15 residues in the CDR3. Trimming took off 5 bases at V and 5 bases at J, with 18 bases between the two ends. CDR3 sequence: CASSSMVRDNYGYTF. CDR3 nucleotide sequence: TGTGCCAGCTCATCTATGGTCAGGGACAATTATGGCTACACCTTC. Filled out from reference TRBV18 and TRBJ1-2, the complete variable domain reads NAGVMQNPRHLVRRRGQEARLRCSPMKGHSHVYWYRQLPEEGLKFMVYLQKENIIDESGMPKERFSAEFPKEGPSILRIQQVVRGDSAAYFCASSSMVRDNYGYTFGSGTRLTVV.

This clonotype occurred a few times. The genes are TRBV3-1 and TRBJ2-2, with no clear D. Germline V CDR1 and CDR2: LGHDT, YNNKEL (reference sequence). CDR3 length: 13 residues. V was cut by 4 bases and J by 6 bases, with 9 bases left in between. This CDR3 is CASSPRGPGELFF. The CDR3 region has the DNA TGTGCCAGCAGCCCTCGAGGTCCCGGGGAGCTGTTTTTT.

This clonotype was picked up a small number of times. The chain carries TRBV3-1 and TRBJ1-6; D ambiguous. CDR1 is LGHDT, CDR2 YNNKEL, per germline (reference sequence). Trimming stripped 3 bases from V and 14 bases from J, with 11 bases between. This CDR3 is 12 amino acids long. In nucleotides, the CDR3 is TGTGCCAGCAGCCACTCCGACGGGGCCCTCCACTTT. Translated, it gives CASSHSDGALHF.

This clonotype was counted between two and nine times. This chain joins TRBV7-9 and TRBJ2-5, with 12 bases aligning to TRBD1. V dropped 2 bases and J dropped 5; count of bases not matched to a gene: 9. This CDR3 has 17 residues. The V gene's germline CDR1 is SEHNR and CDR2 FQNEAQ (reference sequence). CDR3 in amino acids: CASSLLGQGASGETQYF. CDR3 bases: TGTGCCAGCAGCTTACTGGGACAGGGGGCGTCCGGGGAGACCCAGTACTTC.

This clonotype was observed many times. J is TRBJ1-1 and V is TRBV3-1; D remains unclear. The V end was cut by 1 base, the J end by 4 bases, with 7 bases between. The germline gives CDR1 LGHDT, CDR2 YNNKEL (reference sequence). The CDR3 spans 13 residues. The chain's CDR3 is CASSQVGSTEAFF. The CDR3 coding sequence is TGTGCCAGCAGCCAAGTGGGCAGCACTGAAGCTTTCTTT.

This clonotype was seen repeatedly, ten times or more. The chain couples TRBV2 to TRBJ2-7; the D gene is possibly TRBD1 (6 bases). This CDR3 is 12 amino acids long. V gave up 10 bases and J gave up 2 bases, with 12 bases separating them. CDR1 is SNHLY and CDR2 is FYNNEI in the germline V gene. This CDR3 reads CATWTEPYEQYF. CDR3 in DNA: TGTGCCACGTGGACAGAGCCCTACGAGCAGTACTTC.